This T cell receptor (beta chain) was observed in a study of identical twins. Overall study findings and caveats: Whereas memory repertoires showed no such difference, abundant cord blood beta clonotypes carried fewer insertions.

cDNA carried unique molecular identifiers, and a universal primer site was added by template switching. MiXCR, applied by TCRdb to the 5' RACE reads, yields one record per CDR3 protein. The sample yields hundreds of thousands of distinct CDR3 sequences, over 9% seen once. The J segment lost 0 bases and the V segment lost 2 bases, leaving 9 bases of the junction unmatched. The germline V gene has CDR1 SGHVS and CDR2 FQNEAQ. This CDR3 has 18 residues. In its sample, this clonotype was seen many times. Its antigen is still unknown. The same sample was also used in a study of yellow fever vaccine responses in identical twins.

The source of this sequence is a woman aged 18-30 years in good health. V usage is TRBV7-8 and J usage is TRBJ1-1, with TRBD1 identical over 10 bases. Material: CD8+ T cells sorted from blood. In DNA, the CDR3 is TGTGCCAGCAGCTTAACCCGGACAGGGGGTCCCCTGAACACTGAAGCTTTCTTT. Translating it yields CASSLTRTGGPLNTEAFF.